These 3 T cell receptor beta chains came from one sample sequenced in a study of blood T cell repertoires in COVID-19. The table came from immunoSEQ multiplex PCR; TCRdb's copy has only in-frame clones and leaves some out. The repertoire holds 200,000 to 300,000 clones, approximately 86% seen once, with 3% to 3.5% in the top ten. Sequencing input: peripheral blood. These receptors originate from a woman aged 25 to 39 who had recovered from COVID-19.

The J gene is TRBJ1-6, the V gene TRBV14, with no clear D. CDR1 is SGHDN and CDR2 is FVKESK in the germline V gene. The CDR3 has 15 amino acids. V lost 0 bases, J lost 7 bases, and 10 bases lay in between. The CDR3: CASSQDLYRNSPLHF. The CDR3 coding sequence is TGTGCCAGCAGCCAAGATCTTTACAGAAATTCACCCCTCCACTTT. Based on the CDR3 plus reference TRBV14 and TRBJ1-6, the full variable domain is EAGVTQFPSHSVIEKGQTVTLRCDPISGHDNLYWYRRVMGKEIKFLLHFVKESKQDESGMPNNRFLAERTGGTYSTLKVQPAELEDSGVYFCASSQDLYRNSPLHFGNGTRLTVT.

The table lists this clone with a few counts. CDR3 in amino acids: CASSQEAASFGEQYF. The CDR3 bases are TGCGCCAGCAGCCAAGAGGCGGCGAGTTTCGGCGAGCAGTACTTC. The chain couples TRBV4-1 to TRBJ2-7; D gene uncertain. The CDR3 has 15 amino acids. V shed 0 bases and J shed 6 bases, with 15 bases lying between them. Germline CDR1 is MGHRA and CDR2 is YSYEKL.

The chain couples TRBV14 to TRBJ2-1; TRBD1 might be the D (6 bases). Germline V gene sequence: CDR1 SGHDN, CDR2 FVKESK. This CDR3 contains 16 residues. Trimming took off 4 bases at V and 1 base at J, with 14 bases between the two ends. The CDR3 DNA follows: TGTGCCAGCAGCCTCGCAGGGGCGAGGTCCTACAATGAGCAGTTCTTC. Its protein is CASSLAGARSYNEQFF. Filled out from reference TRBV14 and TRBJ2-1, the complete variable domain reads EAGVTQFPSHSVIEKGQTVTLRCDPISGHDNLYWYRRVMGKEIKFLLHFVKESKQDESGMPNNRFLAERTGGTYSTLKVQPAELEDSGVYFCASSLAGARSYNEQFFGPGTRLTVL.